This section outlines one T cell receptor beta chain sequence together with its context. These data come from a study of blood T cell repertoires in COVID-19. V shed 3 bases and J 0 bases; nucleotides not matched to a gene: 8. Germline-derived CDR1 and CDR2 are SQVTM and ANQGSEA. The CDR3 loop spans 16 amino acids. Original processing notes: The assay estimated nucleated cells by amplifying reference gene primers. Data came from immunoSEQ multiplex PCR; TCRdb stores just in-frame clones and leaves some out. That table is the source of V, J and clone size, and D and trimming were worked out from the DNA. This sample yields around 250,000 clones, of which about nine tenths are seen a single time; 0.85% to 1% belongs to the top ten.

The V gene is TRBV29-1, the J gene TRBJ2-1; TRBD2 aligns across 7 bases. Material: peripheral blood. This sequence originates from a woman in her forties who had recovered from COVID-19. The CDR3 here is CSVDGASGGSYNEQFF. In nucleotides, the CDR3 is TGCAGCGTTGATGGGGCTAGCGGAGGCTCCTACAATGAGCAGTTCTTC.